This TCR beta chain comes out of a study of cytomegalovirus exposure and HLA in healthy donors. Study results and limitations: There were some V segments, including TRBV6-2 and TRBV6-3, excluded as indistinguishable.

The length of the CDR3 is 15 residues. Per germline, CDR1 MDHEN and CDR2 SYDVKM. Trimming removed 5 bases from V and 4 bases from J; junction bases left unmatched: 8. As regards this clone: The target antigen is unknown.

Primers included in the PCR were 60 Vbeta and 13 Jbeta primers. Libraries were prepared by immunoSEQ multiplex PCR; TCRdb keeps only in-frame clonotypes and omits some of them. Here the sample spans some 90,000 clones, just under 80% being singletons. This receptor was taken from a male donor in good health and CMV-seropositive. The material sequenced was PBMCs. The chain has TRBV28 and TRBJ1-2; 9 nucleotides line up with TRBD1. The DNA for the CDR3 is TGTGCCAGCAGTCTATTAGGGACAGGGTTCTATGGCTACACCTTC. Translated, it gives CASSLLGTGFYGYTF.